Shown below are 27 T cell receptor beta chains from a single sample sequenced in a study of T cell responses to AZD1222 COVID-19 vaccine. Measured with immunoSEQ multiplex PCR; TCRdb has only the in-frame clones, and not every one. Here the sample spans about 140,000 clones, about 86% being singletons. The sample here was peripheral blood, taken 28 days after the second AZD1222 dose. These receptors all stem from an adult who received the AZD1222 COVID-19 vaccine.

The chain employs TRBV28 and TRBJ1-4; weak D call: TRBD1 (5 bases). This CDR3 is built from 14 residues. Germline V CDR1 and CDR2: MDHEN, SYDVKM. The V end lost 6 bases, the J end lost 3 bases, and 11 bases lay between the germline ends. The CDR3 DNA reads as TGTGCCAGCAGAAATGGGGGACCTAATGAAAAACTGTTTTTT. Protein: CASRNGGPNEKLFF.

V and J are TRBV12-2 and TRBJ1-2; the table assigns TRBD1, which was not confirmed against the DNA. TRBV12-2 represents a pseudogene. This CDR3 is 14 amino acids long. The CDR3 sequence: CASRPTGALGGYTF. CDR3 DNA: TGTGCAAGTCGCCCCACAGGGGCGTTGGGGGGCTACACCTTC.

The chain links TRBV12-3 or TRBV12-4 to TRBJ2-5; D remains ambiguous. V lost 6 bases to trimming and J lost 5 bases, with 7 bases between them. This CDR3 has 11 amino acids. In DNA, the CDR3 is TGTGCCAGCAGGGTGGGGGAGACCCAGTACTTC. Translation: CASRVGETQYF.

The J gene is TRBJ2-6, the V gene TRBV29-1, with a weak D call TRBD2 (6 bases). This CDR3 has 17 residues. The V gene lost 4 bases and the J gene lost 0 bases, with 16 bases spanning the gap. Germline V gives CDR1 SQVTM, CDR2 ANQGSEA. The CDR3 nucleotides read TGCAGCGTTGGCGGAATGGGGGGTCGCTCTGGGGCCAACGTCCTGACTTTC. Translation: CSVGGMGGRSGANVLTF. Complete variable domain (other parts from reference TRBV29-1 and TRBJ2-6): SAVISQKPSRDICQRGTSLTIQCQVDSQVTMMFWYRQQPGQSLTLIATANQGSEATYESGFVIDKFPISRPNLTFSTLTVSNMSPEDSSIYLCSVGGMGGRSGANVLTFGAGSRLTVL.

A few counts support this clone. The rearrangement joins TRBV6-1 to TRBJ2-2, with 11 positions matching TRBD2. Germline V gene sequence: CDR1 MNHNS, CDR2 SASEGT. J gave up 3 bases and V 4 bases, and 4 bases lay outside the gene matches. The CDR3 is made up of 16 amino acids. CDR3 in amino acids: CASSALAGGDTGELFF. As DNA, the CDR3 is TGTGCCAGCAGTGCCCTAGCGGGAGGAGACACCGGGGAGCTGTTTTTT.

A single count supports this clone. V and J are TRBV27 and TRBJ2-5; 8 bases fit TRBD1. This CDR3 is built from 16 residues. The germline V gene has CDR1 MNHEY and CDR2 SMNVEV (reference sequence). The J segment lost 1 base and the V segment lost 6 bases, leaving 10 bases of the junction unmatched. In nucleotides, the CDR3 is TGTGCCAGCAGACTAAATGTGGACAGGGCCCAAGAGACCCAGTACTTC. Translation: CASRLNVDRAQETQYF.

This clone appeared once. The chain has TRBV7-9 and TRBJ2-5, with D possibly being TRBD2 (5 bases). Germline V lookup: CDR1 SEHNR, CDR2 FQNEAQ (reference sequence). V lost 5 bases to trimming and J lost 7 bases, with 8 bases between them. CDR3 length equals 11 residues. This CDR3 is CASSAEGTQYF. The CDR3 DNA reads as TGTGCCAGCAGCGCAGAGGGGACCCAGTACTTC.

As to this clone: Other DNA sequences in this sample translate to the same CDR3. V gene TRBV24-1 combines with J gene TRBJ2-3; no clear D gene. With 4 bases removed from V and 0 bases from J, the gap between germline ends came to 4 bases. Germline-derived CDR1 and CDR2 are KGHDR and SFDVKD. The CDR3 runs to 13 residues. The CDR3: CATSDPSTDTQYF. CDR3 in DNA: TGTGCCACCAGTGACCCGAGCACAGATACGCAGTATTTT.

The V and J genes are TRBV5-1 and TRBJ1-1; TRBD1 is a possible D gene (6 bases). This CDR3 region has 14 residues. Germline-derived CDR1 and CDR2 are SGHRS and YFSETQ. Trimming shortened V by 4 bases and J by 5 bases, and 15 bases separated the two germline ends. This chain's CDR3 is CASSPQGGETEAFF. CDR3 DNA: TGCGCCAGCAGCCCACAGGGTGGGGAAACTGAAGCTTTCTTT.

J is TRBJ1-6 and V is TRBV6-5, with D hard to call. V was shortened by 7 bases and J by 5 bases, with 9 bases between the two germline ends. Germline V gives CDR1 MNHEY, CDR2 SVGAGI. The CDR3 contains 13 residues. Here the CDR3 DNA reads TGTGCCAGCACTGGGCAGCATAATTCACCCCTCCACTTT. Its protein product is CASTGQHNSPLHF.

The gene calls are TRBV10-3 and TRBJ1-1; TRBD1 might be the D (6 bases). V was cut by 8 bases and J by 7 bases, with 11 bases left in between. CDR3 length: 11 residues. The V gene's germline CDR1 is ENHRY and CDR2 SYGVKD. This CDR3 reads CAIRDKDEAFF. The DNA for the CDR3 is TGTGCCATCCGGGACAAAGATGAAGCTTTCTTT.

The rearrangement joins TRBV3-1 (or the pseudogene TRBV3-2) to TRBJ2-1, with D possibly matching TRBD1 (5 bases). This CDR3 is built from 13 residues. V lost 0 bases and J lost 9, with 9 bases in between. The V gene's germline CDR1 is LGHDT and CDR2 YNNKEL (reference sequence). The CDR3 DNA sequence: TGTGCCAGCAGCCAAGACAGGGTGGCTGAGCAGTTCTTC. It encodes CASSQDRVAEQFF.

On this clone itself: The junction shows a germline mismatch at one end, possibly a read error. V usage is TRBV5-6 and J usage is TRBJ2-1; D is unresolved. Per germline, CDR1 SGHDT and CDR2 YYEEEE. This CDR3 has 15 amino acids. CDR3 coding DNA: TGTGCCAGCAGCGGTGAGGCTCCCTCCGACAATGAGCAGTTCTTC. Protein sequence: CASSGEAPSDNEQFF.

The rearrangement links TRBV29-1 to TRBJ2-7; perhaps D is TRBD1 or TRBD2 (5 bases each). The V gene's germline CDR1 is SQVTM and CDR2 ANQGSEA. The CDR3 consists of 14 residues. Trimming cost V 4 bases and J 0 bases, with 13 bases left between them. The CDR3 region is CSVALGVGSYEQYF. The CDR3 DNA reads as TGCAGCGTTGCCCTGGGGGTAGGCTCCTACGAGCAGTACTTC.

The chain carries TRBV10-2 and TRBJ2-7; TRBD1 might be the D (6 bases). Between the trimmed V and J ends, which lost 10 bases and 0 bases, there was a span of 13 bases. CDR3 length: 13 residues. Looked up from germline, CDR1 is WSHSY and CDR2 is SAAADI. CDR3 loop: CATTGTNSYEQYF. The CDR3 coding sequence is TGCGCCACCACCGGGACAAACTCCTACGAGCAGTACTTC.

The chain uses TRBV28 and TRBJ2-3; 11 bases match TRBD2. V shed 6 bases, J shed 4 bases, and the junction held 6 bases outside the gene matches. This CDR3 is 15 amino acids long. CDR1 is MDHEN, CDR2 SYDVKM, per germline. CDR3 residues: CASSGSGGVPDTQYF. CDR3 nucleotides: TGTGCCAGCAGCGGTAGCGGGGGGGTTCCAGATACGCAGTATTTT.

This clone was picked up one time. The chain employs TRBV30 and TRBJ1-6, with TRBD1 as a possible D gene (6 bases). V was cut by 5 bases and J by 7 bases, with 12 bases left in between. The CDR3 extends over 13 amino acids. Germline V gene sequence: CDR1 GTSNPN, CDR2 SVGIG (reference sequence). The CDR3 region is CAWSTGQNSPLHF. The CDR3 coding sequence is TGTGCCTGGTCTACAGGGCAGAATTCACCCCTCCACTTT.

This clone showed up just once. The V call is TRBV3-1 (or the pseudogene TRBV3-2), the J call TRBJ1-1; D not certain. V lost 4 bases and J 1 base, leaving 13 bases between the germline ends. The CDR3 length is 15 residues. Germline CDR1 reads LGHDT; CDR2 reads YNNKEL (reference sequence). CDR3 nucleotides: TGTGCCAGCAGCCCTACTAGGCCTTCGAACACTGAAGCTTTCTTT. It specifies CASSPTRPSNTEAFF.

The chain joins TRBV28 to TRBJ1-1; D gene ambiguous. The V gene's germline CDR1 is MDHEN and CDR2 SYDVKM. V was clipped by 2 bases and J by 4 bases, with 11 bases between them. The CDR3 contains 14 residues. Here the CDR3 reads CASSLIAMGTEAFF. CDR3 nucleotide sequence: TGTGCCAGCAGTTTAATTGCGATGGGCACTGAAGCTTTCTTT.

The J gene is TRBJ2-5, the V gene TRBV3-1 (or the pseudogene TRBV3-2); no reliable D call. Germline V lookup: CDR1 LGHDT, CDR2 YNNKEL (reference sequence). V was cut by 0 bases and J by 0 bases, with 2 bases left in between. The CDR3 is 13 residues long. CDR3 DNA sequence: TGTGCCAGCAGCCAAGACAACCAAGAGACCCAGTACTTC. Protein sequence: CASSQDNQETQYF.

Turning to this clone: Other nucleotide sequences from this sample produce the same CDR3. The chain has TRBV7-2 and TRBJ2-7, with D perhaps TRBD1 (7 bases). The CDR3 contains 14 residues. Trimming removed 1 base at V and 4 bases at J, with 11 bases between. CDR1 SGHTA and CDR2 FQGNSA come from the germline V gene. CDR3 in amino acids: CASSLGGTAYEQYF. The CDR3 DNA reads TGTGCCAGCAGCTTAGGCGGGACAGCATACGAGCAGTACTTC. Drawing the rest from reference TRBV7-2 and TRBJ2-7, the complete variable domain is GAGVSQSPSNKVTEKGKDVELRCDPISGHTALYWYRQSLGQGLEFLIYFQGNSAPDKSGLPSDRFSAERTGGSVSTLTIQRTQQEDSAVYLCASSLGGTAYEQYFGPGTRLTVT.

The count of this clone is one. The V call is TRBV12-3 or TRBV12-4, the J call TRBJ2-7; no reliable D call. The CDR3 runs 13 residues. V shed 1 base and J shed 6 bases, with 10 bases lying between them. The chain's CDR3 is CASSLGPGSEQYF. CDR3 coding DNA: TGTGCCAGCAGTTTAGGGCCAGGCTCCGAGCAGTACTTC.

The CDR3, as DNA: TGCGCCAGCATCAGACCCCGGGGACAGGGGCTGGAAGCTTTCTTT. Protein product: CASIRPRGQGLEAFF. This chain connects TRBV10-1 to TRBJ1-1; 10 bases map to TRBD1. Germline V lookup: CDR1 WNHNN, CDR2 SYGVQD (reference sequence). There are 15 residues in the CDR3. V dropped 7 bases and J dropped 8; count of bases not matched to a gene: 13.

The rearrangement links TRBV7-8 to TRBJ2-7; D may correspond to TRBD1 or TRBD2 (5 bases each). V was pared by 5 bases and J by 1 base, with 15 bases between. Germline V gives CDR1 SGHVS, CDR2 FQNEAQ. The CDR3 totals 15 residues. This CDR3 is CASSKYQGDSYEQYF. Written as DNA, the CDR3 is TGTGCCAGCAGCAAATACCAGGGAGATTCCTACGAGCAGTACTTC.

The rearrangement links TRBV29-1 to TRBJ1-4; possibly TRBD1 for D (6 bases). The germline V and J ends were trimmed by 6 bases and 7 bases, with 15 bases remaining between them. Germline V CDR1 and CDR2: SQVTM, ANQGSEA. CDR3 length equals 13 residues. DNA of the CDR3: TGCAGCGTGGGGGCAGGGGAGTTTGAAAAACTGTTTTTT. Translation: CSVGAGEFEKLFF.

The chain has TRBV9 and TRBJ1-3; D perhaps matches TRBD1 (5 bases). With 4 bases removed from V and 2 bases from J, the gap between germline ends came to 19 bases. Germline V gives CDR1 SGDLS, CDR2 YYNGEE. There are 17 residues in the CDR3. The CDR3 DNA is TGTGCCAGCAGCCGGGCTACAGGAGAGAGCCCTGGAAACACCATATATTTT. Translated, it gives CASSRATGESPGNTIYF. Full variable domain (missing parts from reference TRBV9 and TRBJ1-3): DSGVTQTPKHLITATGQRVTLRCSPRSGDLSVYWYQQSLDQGLQFLIQYYNGEERAKGNILERFSAQQFPDLHSELNLSSLELGDSALYFCASSRATGESPGNTIYFGEGSWLTVV.

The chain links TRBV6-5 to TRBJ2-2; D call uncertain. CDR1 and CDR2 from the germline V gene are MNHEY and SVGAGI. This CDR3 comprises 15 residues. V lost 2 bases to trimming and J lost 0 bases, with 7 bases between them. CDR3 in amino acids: CASSYEPANTGELFF. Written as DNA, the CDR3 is TGTGCCAGCAGTTACGAACCCGCGAACACCGGGGAGCTGTTTTTT.